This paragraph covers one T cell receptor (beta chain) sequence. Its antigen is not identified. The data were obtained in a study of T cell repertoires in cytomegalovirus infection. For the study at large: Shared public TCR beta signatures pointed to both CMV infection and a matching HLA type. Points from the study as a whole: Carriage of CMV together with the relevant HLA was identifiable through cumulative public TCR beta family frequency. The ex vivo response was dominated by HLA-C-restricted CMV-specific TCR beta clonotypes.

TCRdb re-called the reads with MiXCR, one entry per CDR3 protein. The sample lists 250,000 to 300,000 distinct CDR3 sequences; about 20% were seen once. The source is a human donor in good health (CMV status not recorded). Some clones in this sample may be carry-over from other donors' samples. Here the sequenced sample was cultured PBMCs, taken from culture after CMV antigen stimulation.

The CDR3 DNA follows: TGTGCCAGCAGCTTATCCGGCGGGAGTGGTGAGACCCAGTACTTC. Residues: CASSLSGGSGETQYF. V gene TRBV7-2 combines with J gene TRBJ2-5; TRBD2 matches 7 bases. The V gene's germline CDR1 is SGHTA and CDR2 FQGNSA. Trimming cost V 2 bases and J 5 bases; bases outside gene matches: 8. The CDR3 has 15 amino acids. The whole variable domain, filled in from reference TRBV7-2 and TRBJ2-5, reads GAGVSQSPSNKVTEKGKDVELRCDPISGHTALYWYRQSLGQGLEFLIYFQGNSAPDKSGLPSDRFSAERTGGSVSTLTIQRTQQEDSAVYLCASSLSGGSGETQYFGPGTRLLVL.